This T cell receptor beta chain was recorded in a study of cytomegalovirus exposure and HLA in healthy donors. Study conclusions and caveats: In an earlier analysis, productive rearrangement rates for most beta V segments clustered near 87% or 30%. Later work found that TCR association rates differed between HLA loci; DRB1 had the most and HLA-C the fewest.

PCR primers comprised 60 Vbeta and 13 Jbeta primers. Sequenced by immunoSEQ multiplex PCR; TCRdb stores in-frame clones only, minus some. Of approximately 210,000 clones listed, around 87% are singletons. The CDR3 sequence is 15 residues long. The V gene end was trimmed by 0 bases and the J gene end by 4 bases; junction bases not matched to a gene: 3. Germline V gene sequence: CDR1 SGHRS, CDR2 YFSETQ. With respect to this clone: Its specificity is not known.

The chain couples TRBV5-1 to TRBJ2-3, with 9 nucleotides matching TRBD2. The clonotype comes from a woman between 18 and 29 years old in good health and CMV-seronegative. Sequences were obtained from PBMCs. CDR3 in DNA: TGCGCCAGCAGCTTGGTTCTAGCGGGACCAGATACGCAGTATTTT. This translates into CASSLVLAGPDTQYF.